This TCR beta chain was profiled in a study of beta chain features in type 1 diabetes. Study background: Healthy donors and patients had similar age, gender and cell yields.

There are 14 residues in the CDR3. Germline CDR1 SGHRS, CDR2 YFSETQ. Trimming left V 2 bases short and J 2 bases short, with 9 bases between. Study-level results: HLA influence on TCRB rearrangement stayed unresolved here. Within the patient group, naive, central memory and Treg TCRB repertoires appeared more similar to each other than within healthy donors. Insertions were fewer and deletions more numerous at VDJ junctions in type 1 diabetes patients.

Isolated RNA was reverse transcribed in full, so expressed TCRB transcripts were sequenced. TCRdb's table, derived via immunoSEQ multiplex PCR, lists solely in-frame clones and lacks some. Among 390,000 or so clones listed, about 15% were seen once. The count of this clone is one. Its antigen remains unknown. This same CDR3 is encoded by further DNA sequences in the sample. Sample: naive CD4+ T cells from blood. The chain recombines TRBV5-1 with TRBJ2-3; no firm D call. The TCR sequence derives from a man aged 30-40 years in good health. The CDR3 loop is CASSLRRSTDTQYF. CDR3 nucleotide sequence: TGCGCCAGCAGCTTAAGGAGATCCACAGATACGCAGTATTTT.